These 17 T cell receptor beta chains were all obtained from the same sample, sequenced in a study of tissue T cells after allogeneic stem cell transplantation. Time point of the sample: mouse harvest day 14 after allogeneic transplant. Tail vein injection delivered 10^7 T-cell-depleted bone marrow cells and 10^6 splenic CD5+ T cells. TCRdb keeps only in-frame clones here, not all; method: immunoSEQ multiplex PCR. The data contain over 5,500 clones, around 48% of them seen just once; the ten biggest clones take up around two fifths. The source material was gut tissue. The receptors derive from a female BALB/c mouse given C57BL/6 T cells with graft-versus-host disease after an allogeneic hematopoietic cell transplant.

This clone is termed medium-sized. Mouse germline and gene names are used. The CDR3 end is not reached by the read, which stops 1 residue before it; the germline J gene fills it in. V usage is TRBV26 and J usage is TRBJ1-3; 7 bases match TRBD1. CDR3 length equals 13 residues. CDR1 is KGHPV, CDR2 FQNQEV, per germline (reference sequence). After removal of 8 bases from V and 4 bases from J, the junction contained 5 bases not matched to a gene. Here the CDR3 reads CASGTGEGNTLYF. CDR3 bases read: TGTGCCAGCGGAACAGGGGAAGGAAATACGCTCTAT.

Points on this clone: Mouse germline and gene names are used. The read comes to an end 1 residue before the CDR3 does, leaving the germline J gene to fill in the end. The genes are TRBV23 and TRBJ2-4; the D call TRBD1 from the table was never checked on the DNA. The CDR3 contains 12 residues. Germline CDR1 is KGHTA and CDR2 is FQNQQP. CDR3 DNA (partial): TGCTCCAGCAGCCGGGACAGGGACACCTTGTAC. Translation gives CSSSRDRDTLY. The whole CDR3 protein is CSSSRDRDTLYF.

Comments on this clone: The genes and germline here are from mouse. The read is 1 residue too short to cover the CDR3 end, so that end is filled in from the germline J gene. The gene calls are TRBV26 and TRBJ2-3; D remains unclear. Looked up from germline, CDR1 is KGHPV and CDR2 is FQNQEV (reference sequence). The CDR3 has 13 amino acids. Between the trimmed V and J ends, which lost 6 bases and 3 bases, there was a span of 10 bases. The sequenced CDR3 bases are TGTGCCAGCAGCCCCGGGAGGGCAGAAACGCTGTAT. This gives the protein CASSPGRAETLY. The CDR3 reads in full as CASSPGRAETLYF.

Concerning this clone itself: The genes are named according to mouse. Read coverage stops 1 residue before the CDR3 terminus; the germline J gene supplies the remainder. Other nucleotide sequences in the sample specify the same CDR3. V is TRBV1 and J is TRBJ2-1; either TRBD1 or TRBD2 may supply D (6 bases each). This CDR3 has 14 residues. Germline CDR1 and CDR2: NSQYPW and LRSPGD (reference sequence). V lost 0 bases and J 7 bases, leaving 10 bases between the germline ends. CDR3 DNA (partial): TGCACCTGCAGTGCAGATTGGGGGCGGGCTGAGCAGTTC. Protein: CTCSADWGRAEQF. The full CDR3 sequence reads CTCSADWGRAEQFF. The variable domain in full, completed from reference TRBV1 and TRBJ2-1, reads VTLLEQNPRWRLVPRGQAVNLRCILKNSQYPWMSWYQQDLQKQLQWLFTLRSPGDKEVKSLPGADYLATRVTDTELRLQVANMSQGRTLYCTCSADWGRAEQFFGPGTRLTVL.

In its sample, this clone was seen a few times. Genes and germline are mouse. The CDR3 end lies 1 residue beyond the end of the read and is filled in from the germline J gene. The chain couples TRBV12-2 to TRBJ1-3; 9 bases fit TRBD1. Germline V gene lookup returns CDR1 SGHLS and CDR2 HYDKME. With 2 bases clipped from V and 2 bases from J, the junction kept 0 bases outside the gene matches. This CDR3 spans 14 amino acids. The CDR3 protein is CASSRDRAGNTLYF. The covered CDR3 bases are TGTGCCAGCTCTCGGGACAGGGCTGGAAATACGCTCTAT. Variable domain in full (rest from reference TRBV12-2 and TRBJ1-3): NSGVVQSPRYIIKGKGERSILKCIPISGHLSVAWYQQTQGQELKFFIQHYDKMERDKGNLPSRFSVQQFDDYHSEMNMSALELEDSAVYFCASSRDRAGNTLYFGEGSRLIVV.

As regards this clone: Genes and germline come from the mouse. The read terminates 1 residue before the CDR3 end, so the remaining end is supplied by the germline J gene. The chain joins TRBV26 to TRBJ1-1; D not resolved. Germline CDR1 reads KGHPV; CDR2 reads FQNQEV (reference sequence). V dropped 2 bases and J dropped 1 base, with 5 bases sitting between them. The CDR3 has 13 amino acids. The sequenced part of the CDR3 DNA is TGTGCCAGCAGTCTGAACAGAAACACAGAAGTCTTC. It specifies CASSLNRNTEVF. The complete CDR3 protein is CASSLNRNTEVFF.

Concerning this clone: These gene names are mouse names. Incomplete CDR3 DNA: TGTGCCAGCAGGGGGACTGGGAGATATGAACAGTAC. It translates to CASRGTGRYEQY. The whole CDR3 protein is CASRGTGRYEQYF. The V and J genes are TRBV4 and TRBJ2-7; 9 nucleotides line up with TRBD2. The read stops 1 residue short of the end of the CDR3; the missing end is completed from the germline J gene. CDR1 and CDR2 from the germline V gene are LGHDT and YNNKQL (reference sequence). V was pared by 6 bases and J by 4 bases, with 4 bases of the junction left unmatched. The length of the CDR3 is 13 residues.

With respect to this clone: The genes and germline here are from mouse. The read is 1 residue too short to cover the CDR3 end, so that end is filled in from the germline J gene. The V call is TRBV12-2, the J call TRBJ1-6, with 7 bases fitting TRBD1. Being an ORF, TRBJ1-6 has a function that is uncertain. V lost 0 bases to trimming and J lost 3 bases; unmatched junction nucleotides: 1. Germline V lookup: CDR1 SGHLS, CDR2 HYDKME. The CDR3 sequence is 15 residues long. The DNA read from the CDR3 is TGTGCCAGCTCTCTCCGGGACAGCTATAATTCGCCCCTCTAC. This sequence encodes CASSLRDSYNSPLY. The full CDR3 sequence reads CASSLRDSYNSPLYF.

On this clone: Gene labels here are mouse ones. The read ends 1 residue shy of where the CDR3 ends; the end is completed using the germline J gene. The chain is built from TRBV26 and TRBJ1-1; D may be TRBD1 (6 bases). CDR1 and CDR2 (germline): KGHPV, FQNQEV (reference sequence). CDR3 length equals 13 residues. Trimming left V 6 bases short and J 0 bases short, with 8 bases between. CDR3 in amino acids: CASRGQANTEVFF. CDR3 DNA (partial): TGTGCCAGCAGGGGACAAGCAAACACAGAAGTCTTC.

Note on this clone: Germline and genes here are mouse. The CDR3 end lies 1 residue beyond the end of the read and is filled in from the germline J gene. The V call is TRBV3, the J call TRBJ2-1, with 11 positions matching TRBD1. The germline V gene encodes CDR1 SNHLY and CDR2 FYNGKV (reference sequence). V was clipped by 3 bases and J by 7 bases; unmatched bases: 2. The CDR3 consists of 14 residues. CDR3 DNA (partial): TGTGCCAGCAGCTTCCGGGACAGGGGGGCTGAGCAGTTC. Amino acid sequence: CASSFRDRGAEQF. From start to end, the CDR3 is CASSFRDRGAEQFF.

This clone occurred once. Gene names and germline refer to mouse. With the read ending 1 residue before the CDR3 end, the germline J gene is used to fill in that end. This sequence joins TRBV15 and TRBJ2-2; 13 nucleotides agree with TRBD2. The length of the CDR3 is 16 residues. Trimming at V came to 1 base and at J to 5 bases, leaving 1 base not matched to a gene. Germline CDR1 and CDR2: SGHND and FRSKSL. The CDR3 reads CASSLGGLGGTGQLYF. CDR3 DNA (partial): TGTGCCAGCAGTTTAGGGGGACTGGGGGGGACCGGGCAGCTCTAC.

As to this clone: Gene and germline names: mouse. The CDR3: CASSDGDTEVFF. CDR3 DNA (partial): TGTGCCAGCAGTGATGGGGACACAGAAGTCTTC. The chain employs TRBV13-1 and TRBJ1-1; no clear D gene. The CDR3 end falls 1 residue outside the read, so it is completed with the germline J gene. The CDR3 is 12 amino acids. Germline V gene lookup returns CDR1 NSHNY and CDR2 SYGAGN. V gave up 0 bases and J gave up 3 bases, with 3 bases separating them.

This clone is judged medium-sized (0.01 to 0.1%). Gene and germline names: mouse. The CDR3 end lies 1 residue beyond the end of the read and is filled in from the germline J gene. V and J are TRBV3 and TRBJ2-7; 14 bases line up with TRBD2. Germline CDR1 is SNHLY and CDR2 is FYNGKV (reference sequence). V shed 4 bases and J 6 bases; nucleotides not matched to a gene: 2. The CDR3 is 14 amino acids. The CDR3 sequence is CASSSGLGGLEQYF. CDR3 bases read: TGTGCCAGCAGCTCGGGACTGGGGGGGCTTGAACAGTAC.

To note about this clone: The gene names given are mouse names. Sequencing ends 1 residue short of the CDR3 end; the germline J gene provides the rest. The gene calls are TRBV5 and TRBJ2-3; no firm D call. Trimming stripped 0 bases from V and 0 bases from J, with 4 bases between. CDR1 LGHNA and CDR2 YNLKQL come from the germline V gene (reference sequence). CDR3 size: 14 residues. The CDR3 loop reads CASSQDGSAETLYF. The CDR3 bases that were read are TGTGCCAGCAGCCAAGACGGTAGTGCAGAAACGCTGTAT.

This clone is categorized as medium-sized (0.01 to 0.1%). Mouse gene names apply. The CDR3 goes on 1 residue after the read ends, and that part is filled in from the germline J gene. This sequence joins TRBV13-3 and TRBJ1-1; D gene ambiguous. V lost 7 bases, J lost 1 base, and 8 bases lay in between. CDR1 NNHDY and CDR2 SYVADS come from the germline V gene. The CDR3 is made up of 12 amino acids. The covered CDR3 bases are TGTGCCAGCCGACGACAAAACACAGAAGTCTTC. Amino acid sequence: CASRRQNTEVF. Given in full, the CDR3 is CASRRQNTEVFF.

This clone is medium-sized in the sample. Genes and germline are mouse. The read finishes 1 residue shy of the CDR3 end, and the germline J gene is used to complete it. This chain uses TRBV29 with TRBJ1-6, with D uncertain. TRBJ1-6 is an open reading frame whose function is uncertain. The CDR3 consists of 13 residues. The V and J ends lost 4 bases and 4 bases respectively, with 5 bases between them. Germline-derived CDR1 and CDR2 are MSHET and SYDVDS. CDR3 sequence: CASSSRYNSPLYF. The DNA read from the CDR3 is TGTGCTAGCAGTTCCAGGTATAATTCGCCCCTCTAC.

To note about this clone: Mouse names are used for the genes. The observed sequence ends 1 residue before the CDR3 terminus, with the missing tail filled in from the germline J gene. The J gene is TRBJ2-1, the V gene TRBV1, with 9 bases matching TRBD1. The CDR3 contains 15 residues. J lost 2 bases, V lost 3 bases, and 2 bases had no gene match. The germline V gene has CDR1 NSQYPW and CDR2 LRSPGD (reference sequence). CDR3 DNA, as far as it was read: TGCACCTGCAGTGCCCGGGACAGGGACTATGCTGAGCAGTTC. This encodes CTCSARDRDYAEQF. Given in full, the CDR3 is CTCSARDRDYAEQFF.